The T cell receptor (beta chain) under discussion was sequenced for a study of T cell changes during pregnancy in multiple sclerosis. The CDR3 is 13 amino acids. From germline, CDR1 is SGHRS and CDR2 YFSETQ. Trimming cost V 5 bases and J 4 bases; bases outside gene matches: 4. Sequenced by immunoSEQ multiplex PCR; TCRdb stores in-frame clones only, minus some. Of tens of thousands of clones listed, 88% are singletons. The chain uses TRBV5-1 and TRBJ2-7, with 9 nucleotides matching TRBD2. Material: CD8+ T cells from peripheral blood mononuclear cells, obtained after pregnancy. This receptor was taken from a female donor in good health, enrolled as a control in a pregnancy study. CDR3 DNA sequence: TGCGCCAGCAGGCCTAGCGGGGCATACGAGCAGTACTTC. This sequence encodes CASRPSGAYEQYF.